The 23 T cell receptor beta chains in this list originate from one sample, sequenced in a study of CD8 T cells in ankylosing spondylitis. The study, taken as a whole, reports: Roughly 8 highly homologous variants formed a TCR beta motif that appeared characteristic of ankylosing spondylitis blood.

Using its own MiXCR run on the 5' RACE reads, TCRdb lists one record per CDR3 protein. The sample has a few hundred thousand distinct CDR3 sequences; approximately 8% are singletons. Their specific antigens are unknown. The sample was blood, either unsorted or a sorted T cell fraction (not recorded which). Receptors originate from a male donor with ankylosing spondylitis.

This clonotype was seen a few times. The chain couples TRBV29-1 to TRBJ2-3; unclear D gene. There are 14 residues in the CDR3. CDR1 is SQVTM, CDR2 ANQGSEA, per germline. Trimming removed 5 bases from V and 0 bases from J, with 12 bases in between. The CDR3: CSVTTLVSTDTQYF. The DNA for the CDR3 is TGCAGCGTTACCACCCTAGTTAGCACAGATACGCAGTATTTT.

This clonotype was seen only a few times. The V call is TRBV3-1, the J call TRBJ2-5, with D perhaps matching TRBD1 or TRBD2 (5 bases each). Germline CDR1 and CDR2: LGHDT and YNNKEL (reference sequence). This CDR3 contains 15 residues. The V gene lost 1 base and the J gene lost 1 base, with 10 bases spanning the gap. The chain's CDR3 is CASSQVPGRQETQYF. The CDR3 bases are TGTGCCAGCAGCCAAGTCCCGGGACGCCAAGAGACCCAGTACTTC.

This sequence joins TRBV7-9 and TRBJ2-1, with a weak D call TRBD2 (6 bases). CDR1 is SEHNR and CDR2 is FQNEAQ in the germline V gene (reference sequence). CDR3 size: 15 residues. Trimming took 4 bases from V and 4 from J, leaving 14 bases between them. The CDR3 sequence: CASSYAIAAYNEQFF. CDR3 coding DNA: TGTGCCAGCAGCTACGCGATAGCGGCATACAATGAGCAGTTCTTC.

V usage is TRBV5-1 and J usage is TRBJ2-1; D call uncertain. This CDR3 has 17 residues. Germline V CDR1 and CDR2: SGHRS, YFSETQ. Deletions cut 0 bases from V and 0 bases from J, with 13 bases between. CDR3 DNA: TGCGCCAGCAGCTTGGAGAAGTTCCAGAGCTCCTACAATGAGCAGTTCTTC. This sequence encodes CASSLEKFQSSYNEQFF. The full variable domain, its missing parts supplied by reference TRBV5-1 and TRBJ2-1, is KAGVTQTPRYLIKTRGQQVTLSCSPISGHRSVSWYQQTPGQGLQFLFEYFSETQRNKGNFPGRFSGRQFSNSRSEMNVSTLELGDSALYLCASSLEKFQSSYNEQFFGPGTRLTVL.

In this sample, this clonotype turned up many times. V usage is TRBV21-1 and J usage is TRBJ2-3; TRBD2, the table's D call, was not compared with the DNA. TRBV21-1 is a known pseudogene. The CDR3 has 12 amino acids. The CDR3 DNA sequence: TGTGCCAGCCTTAAGGGAGGAGATACGCAGTATTTT. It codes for CASLKGGDTQYF.

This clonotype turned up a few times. This chain's CDR3 is CASSRGAGGLSYEQYF. CDR3 bases: TGCGCCAGCAGCCGCGGGGCGGGAGGCCTCTCCTACGAGCAGTACTTC. The V and J genes are TRBV4-1 and TRBJ2-7, with 8 nucleotides matching TRBD2. Germline lookup yields CDR1 MGHRA and CDR2 YSYEKL. This CDR3 is built from 16 residues. The V gene end was trimmed by 4 bases and the J gene end by 0 bases; junction bases not matched to a gene: 8.

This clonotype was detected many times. Here the CDR3 DNA reads TGTGCCAGCAGCCCCATGGGAGCCGAGGGGAATGAGCAGTTCTTC. Encoded protein: CASSPMGAEGNEQFF. The V call is TRBV7-8, the J call TRBJ2-1; D possibly uses TRBD1 or TRBD2 (5 bases each). The germline gives CDR1 SGHVS, CDR2 FQNEAQ. Trimming pared 5 bases from V and 7 bases from J, leaving 18 bases between. CDR3 length: 15 amino acids.

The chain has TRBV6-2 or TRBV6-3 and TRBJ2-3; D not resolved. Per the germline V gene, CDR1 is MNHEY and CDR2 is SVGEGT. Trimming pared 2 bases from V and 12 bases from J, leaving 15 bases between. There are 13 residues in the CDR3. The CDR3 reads CASSYGPSLEQYF. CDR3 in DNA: TGTGCCAGCAGTTACGGCCCGAGCCTCGAACAGTATTTT.

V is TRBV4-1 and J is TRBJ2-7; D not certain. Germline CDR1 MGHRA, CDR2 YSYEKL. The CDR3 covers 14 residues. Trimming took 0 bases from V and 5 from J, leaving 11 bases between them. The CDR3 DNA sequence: TGCGCCAGCAGCCAAGAAAGTGGGGTCCACGAGCAGTACTTC. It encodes CASSQESGVHEQYF.

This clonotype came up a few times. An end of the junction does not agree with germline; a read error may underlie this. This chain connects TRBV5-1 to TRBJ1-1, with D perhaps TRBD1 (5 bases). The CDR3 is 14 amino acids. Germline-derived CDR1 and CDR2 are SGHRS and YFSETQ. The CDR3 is CASSLSEGTAFASF. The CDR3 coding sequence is TGCGCCAGCAGCTTGAGTGAGGGGACCGCTTTCGCCTCCTTT. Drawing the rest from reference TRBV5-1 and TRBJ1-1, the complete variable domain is KAGVTQTPRYLIKTRGQQVTLSCSPISGHRSVSWYQQTPGQGLQFLFEYFSETQRNKGNFPGRFSGRQFSNSRSEMNVSTLELGDSALYLCASSLSEGTAFASFGQGTRLTVV.

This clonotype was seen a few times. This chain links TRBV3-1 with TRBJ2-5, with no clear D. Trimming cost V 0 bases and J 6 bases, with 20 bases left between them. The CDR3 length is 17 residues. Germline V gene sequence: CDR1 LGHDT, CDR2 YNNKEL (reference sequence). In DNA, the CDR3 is TGTGCCAGCAGCCAAGACGCGGTTTCGGCCCGACGGAAGACCCAGTACTTC. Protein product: CASSQDAVSARRKTQYF.

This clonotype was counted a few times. The CDR3 is CSASPPGRSRTQFF. In DNA, the CDR3 is TGCAGTGCGTCGCCTCCGGGACGCTCGAGGACGCAGTTCTTC. The chain employs TRBV20-1 and TRBJ2-1; D may be TRBD1 or TRBD2 (5 bases each). From germline, CDR1 is DFQATT and CDR2 SNEGSKA (reference sequence). This CDR3 has 14 amino acids. V was cut by 6 bases and J by 12 bases, with 24 bases left in between.

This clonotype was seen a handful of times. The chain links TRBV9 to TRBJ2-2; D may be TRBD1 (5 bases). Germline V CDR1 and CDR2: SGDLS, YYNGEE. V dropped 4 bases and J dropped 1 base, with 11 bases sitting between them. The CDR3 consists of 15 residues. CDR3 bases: TGTGCCAGCAGCATCGACAGTCAGAACACCGGGGAGCTGTTTTTT. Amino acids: CASSIDSQNTGELFF. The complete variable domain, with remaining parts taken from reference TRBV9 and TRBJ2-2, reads DSGVTQTPKHLITATGQRVTLRCSPRSGDLSVYWYQQSLDQGLQFLIQYYNGEERAKGNILERFSAQQFPDLHSELNLSSLELGDSALYFCASSIDSQNTGELFFGEGSRLTVL.

CDR3 protein: CASSQVSRGHYTGELFF. The CDR3 nucleotides are TGTGCCAGCAGCCAAGTATCCAGGGGGCATTACACCGGGGAGCTGTTTTTT. The chain joins TRBV3-1 to TRBJ2-2; TRBD1 matches at 8 bases. The CDR3 is made up of 17 amino acids. J lost 3 bases, V lost 1 base, and 7 bases had no gene match. Germline V gives CDR1 LGHDT, CDR2 YNNKEL (reference sequence).

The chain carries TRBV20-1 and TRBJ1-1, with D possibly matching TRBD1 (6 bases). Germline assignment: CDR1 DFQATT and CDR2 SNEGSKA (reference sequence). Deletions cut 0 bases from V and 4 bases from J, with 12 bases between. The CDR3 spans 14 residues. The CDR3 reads CSAREGAGSTEAFF. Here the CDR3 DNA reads TGCAGTGCTAGAGAGGGGGCAGGGAGCACTGAAGCTTTCTTT.

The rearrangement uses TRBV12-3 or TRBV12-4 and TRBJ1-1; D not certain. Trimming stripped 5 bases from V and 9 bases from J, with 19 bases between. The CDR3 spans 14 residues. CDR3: CASSPRMGGVQAFF. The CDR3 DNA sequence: TGTGCCAGCAGTCCCCGAATGGGCGGCGTACAAGCTTTCTTT.

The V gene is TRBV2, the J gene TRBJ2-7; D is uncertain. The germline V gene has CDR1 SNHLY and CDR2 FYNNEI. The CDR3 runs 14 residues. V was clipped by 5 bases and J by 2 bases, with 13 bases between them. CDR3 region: CASSQNLNPYEQYF. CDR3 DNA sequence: TGTGCCAGCAGTCAGAACCTCAACCCCTACGAGCAGTACTTC.

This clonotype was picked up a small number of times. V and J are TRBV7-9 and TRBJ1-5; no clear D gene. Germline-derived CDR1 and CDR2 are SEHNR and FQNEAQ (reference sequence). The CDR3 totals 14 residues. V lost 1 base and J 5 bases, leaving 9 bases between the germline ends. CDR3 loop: CASSLVGRDQPQHF. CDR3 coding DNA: TGTGCCAGCAGCTTAGTTGGCCGCGATCAGCCCCAGCATTTT.

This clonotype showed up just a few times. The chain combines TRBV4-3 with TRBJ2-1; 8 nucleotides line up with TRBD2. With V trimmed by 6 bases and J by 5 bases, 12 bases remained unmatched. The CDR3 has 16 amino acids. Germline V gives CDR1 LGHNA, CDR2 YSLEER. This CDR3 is CASSSKGGGSDNEQFF. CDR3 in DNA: TGCGCCAGCAGTTCCAAAGGCGGGGGGTCCGACAATGAGCAGTTCTTC.

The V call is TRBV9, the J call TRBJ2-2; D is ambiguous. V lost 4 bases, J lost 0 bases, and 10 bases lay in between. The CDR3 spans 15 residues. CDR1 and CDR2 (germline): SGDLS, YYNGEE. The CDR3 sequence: CASSQRGTNTGELFF. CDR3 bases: TGTGCCAGCAGCCAACGCGGAACGAACACCGGGGAGCTGTTTTTT.

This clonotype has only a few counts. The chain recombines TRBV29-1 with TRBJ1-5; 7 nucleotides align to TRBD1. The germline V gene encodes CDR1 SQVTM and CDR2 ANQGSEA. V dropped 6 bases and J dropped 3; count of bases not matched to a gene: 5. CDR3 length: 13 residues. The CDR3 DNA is TGCAGCGTGTGGGACAGCCCCAATCAGCCCCAGCATTTT. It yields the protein CSVWDSPNQPQHF.

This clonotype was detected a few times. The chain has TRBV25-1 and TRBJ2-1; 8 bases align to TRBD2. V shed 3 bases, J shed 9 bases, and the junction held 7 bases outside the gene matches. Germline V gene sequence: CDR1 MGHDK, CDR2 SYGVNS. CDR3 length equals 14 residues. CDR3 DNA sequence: TGTGCCAGCAGTGATAAGCGGGAGTATGTTGAGCAGTTCTTC. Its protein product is CASSDKREYVEQFF. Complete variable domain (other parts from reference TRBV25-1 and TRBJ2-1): EADIYQTPRYLVIGTGKKITLECSQTMGHDKMYWYQQDPGMELHLIHYSYGVNSTEKGDLSSESTVSRIRTEHFPLTLESARPSHTSQYLCASSDKREYVEQFFGPGTRLTVL.

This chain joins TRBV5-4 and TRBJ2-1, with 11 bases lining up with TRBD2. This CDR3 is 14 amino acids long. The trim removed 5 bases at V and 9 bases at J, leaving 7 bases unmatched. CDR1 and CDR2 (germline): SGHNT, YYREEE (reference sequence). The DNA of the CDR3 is TGTGCCAGCAGTACTAGCGGGAGAATGGTTGAGCAGTTCTTC. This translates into CASSTSGRMVEQFF.